What follows are 14 T cell receptor beta chains derived from one specimen sequenced in a study of T-cell memory formation after mild COVID-19. Each CDR3 protein is one row after TCRdb ran MiXCR on the 5' RACE reads. Seen here are hundreds of thousands of distinct CDR3 sequences, 15% to 20% observed once, and the top ten hold 20% to 25%. Material for sequencing was PBMCs or a T cell subset sorted from them (not recorded which). These receptors all stem from a man between 18 and 29 years old who had mild COVID-19 (a few samples of this study predate the infection). Cell type and time point are not known.

There are a few counts of this clonotype. This chain uses TRBV11-1 with TRBJ2-2; D might be TRBD1 or TRBD2, each matching 5 bases. Trimming took off 2 bases at V and 3 bases at J, with 13 bases between the two ends. The V gene's germline CDR1 is SGHAT and CDR2 FQDESV (reference sequence). The CDR3 runs 16 residues. The CDR3 loop reads CASSLSRGPYTGELFF. The CDR3 DNA reads TGTGCCAGCAGCTTAAGTCGGGGCCCTTACACCGGGGAGCTGTTTTTT.

The sample holds many counts of this clonotype. The germline gene is not matched at one end of the junction; a read error may be the cause. The genes are TRBV5-1 and TRBJ2-1; D possibly corresponds to TRBD1 (6 bases). The CDR3 spans 11 residues. Germline values: CDR1 SGHRS, CDR2 YFSETQ. The CDR3 DNA follows: TGTGCCAGCAGCTTAGGGGGTGAGCAGTTCTTC. Translating it yields CASSLGGEQFF.

There are a few counts of this clonotype. The chain uses TRBV6-2 or TRBV6-3 and TRBJ2-7, with D possibly matching TRBD2 (6 bases). Trimming removed 8 bases from V and 6 bases from J, with 14 bases in between. Germline V gene lookup returns CDR1 MNHEY and CDR2 SVGEGT. The CDR3 is made up of 12 amino acids. CDR3 sequence (DNA): TGTGCCAGCGGCCTGAGGAGGGGCGAGCAGTACGTC. Translating gives CASGLRRGEQYV.

The CDR3 sequence: CASSYFVQNQPQHF. The CDR3 coding sequence is TGTGCCAGCAGTTATTTTGTACAAAATCAGCCCCAGCATTTT. V and J are TRBV6-6 and TRBJ1-5, with D unresolved. Trimming shortened V by 3 bases and J by 4 bases, and 10 bases separated the two germline ends. The CDR3 consists of 14 residues. The V gene's germline CDR1 is MNHNY and CDR2 SVGAGI (reference sequence).

This chain links TRBV7-8 with TRBJ1-1, with 7 bases lining up with TRBD1. This CDR3 spans 13 amino acids. V shed 5 bases and J 7 bases; nucleotides not matched to a gene: 7. Germline V lookup: CDR1 SGHVS, CDR2 FQNEAQ. The CDR3: CASSRQGGGEAFF. CDR3 bases: TGTGCCAGCAGCAGACAGGGAGGGGGTGAAGCTTTCTTT.

This clonotype was seen more than once but under ten times. CDR3 sequence (DNA): TGTGCCAGCAGCTCCTTGGGGATCGGTCAGCCCCAGCATTTT. Protein: CASSSLGIGQPQHF. The V gene is TRBV7-2, the J gene TRBJ1-5; D remains unclear. V lost 4 bases and J 6 bases, leaving 13 bases between the germline ends. Germline CDR1 and CDR2: SGHTA and FQGNSA. This CDR3 has 14 residues. The variable domain in full, with the rest retrieved from reference TRBV7-2 and TRBJ1-5, is GAGVSQSPSNKVTEKGKDVELRCDPISGHTALYWYRQSLGQGLEFLIYFQGNSAPDKSGLPSDRFSAERTGGSVSTLTIQRTQQEDSAVYLCASSSLGIGQPQHFGDGTRLSIL.

The rearrangement links TRBV27 to TRBJ2-7; unclear D gene. Germline-derived CDR1 and CDR2 are MNHEY and SMNVEV (reference sequence). The germline V and J ends were trimmed by 3 bases and 8 bases, with 14 bases remaining between them. The CDR3 sequence is 13 residues long. The CDR3 DNA sequence: TGTGCCAGCAGTTTCCGTTCGACACGCCAGCAGTACTTC. Amino acid sequence: CASSFRSTRQQYF.

This clonotype has just a few counts. The chain uses TRBV20-1 and TRBJ2-3; weak D call: TRBD2 (5 bases). Germline CDR1 and CDR2: DFQATT and SNEGSKA (reference sequence). The V gene lost 4 bases and the J gene lost 7 bases, with 15 bases spanning the gap. The CDR3 covers 13 residues. The CDR3 sequence: CSAIPAGQNTQYF. CDR3 nucleotide sequence: TGCAGTGCTATACCCGCGGGCCAAAATACGCAGTATTTT.

This clonotype has a handful of counts. J is TRBJ1-1 and V is TRBV6-1, with D possibly being TRBD1 (5 bases). V lost 8 bases to trimming and J lost 1 base, with 11 bases between them. Germline values: CDR1 MNHNS, CDR2 SASEGT. This CDR3 has 13 amino acids. The CDR3 here is CASVLGGNTEAFF. CDR3 DNA: TGTGCCAGCGTTCTTGGGGGGAACACTGAAGCTTTCTTT.

The sample holds many counts of this clonotype. The chain carries TRBV7-8 and TRBJ1-2; D is possibly TRBD1 (5 bases). The CDR3 totals 14 residues. In germline, CDR1 is SGHVS, CDR2 FQNEAQ. Trimming cost V 2 bases and J 3 bases, with 10 bases left between them. The chain's CDR3 is CASSLQGLYYGYTF. CDR3 nucleotides: TGTGCCAGCAGCTTACAGGGACTCTACTATGGCTACACCTTC.

There are many counts of this clonotype. The chain employs TRBV6-6 and TRBJ1-6; a weak D match, TRBD1 (6 bases). The CDR3 loop spans 13 amino acids. Germline V gene data show CDR1 as MNHNY and CDR2 as SVGAGI (reference sequence). The germline V and J ends were trimmed by 4 bases and 7 bases, with 8 bases remaining between them. The CDR3 region is CASSSGANSPLHF. The CDR3 nucleotides are TGTGCCAGCAGTTCAGGGGCAAATTCACCCCTCCACTTT.

The chain has TRBV7-2 and TRBJ2-5; D is perhaps TRBD2 (5 bases). Germline CDR1 is SGHTA and CDR2 is FQGNSA. The CDR3 is 12 amino acids. The ends were cut back, 7 bases at V and 5 bases at J, with 11 bases in the middle. The CDR3, as DNA: TGTGCCAGCACTAGAGGGCTGGAGACCCAGTACTTC. Translating it yields CASTRGLETQYF.

This clonotype was detected a few times. V usage is TRBV2 and J usage is TRBJ1-2, with 12 bases that match TRBD1. The germline V gene has CDR1 SNHLY and CDR2 FYNNEI. The CDR3 has 14 amino acids. The trim removed 5 bases at V and 7 bases at J, leaving 5 bases unmatched. The CDR3: CASSMGTGGAGYTF. The CDR3 bases are TGTGCCAGCAGTATGGGGACAGGGGGCGCTGGCTACACCTTC.

The sample holds many counts of this clonotype. This chain links TRBV3-1 with TRBJ2-1; 10 bases align to TRBD2. Trimming removed 5 bases from V and 4 bases from J; junction bases left unmatched: 8. Per the germline V gene, CDR1 is LGHDT and CDR2 is YNNKEL (reference sequence). The CDR3 has 16 amino acids. The CDR3 DNA sequence: TGTGCCAGCAGCTCAGGTAGCGGGGGGACTTACAATGAGCAGTTCTTC. Translated: CASSSGSGGTYNEQFF.